Following are 27 T cell receptor beta chains from one sample sequenced in a study of T-cell memory formation after mild COVID-19 (dated by TCRdb to the early 2020s). Libraries came from 5' RACE. Sequencing used an Illumina NovaSeq 6000. TCRdb passed the public sequencing reads through fastp at Q25 and MiXCR, retaining productive beta sequences. Rows matching on CDR3 protein sequence are summarized as one entry with the most common DNA and genes. Across this sample there are fewer than 350,000 distinct CDR3 sequences, with around 15% seen only once. Approximately 20% of the sample is in the top ten clones. Sequencing was done on a sample of PBMCs or a T cell subset sorted from them (not recorded which). Receptors originate from a man between 18 and 29 years old who had mild COVID-19 (a few samples of this study predate the infection). The sample titles of this study are shuffled in the database, so cell type and time point are left out; the donor was told from shared clones.

This clonotype has more than one count but fewer than ten. The chain joins TRBV4-1 to TRBJ1-5; D is unclear. The CDR3 has 15 amino acids. Trimming cost V 1 base and J 0 bases, with 7 bases left between them. Germline V gene lookup returns CDR1 MGHRA and CDR2 YSYEKL. CDR3 sequence reads: CASSQVAVSNQPQHF. CDR3 sequence (DNA): TGCGCCAGCAGCCAAGTGGCCGTTAGCAATCAGCCCCAGCATTTT.

The J gene is TRBJ2-2, the V gene TRBV5-1; D might be TRBD1 (5 bases). This CDR3 has 14 residues. Germline lookup yields CDR1 SGHRS and CDR2 YFSETQ. V was clipped by 0 bases and J by 6 bases, with 9 bases between them. CDR3 region: CASSLVGQSGELFF. DNA for the CDR3: TGCGCCAGCAGCTTGGTGGGGCAGTCCGGGGAGCTGTTTTTT. The full variable domain, its missing parts supplied by reference TRBV5-1 and TRBJ2-2, is KAGVTQTPRYLIKTRGQQVTLSCSPISGHRSVSWYQQTPGQGLQFLFEYFSETQRNKGNFPGRFSGRQFSNSRSEMNVSTLELGDSALYLCASSLVGQSGELFFGEGSRLTVL.

J is TRBJ2-3 and V is TRBV6-5; either TRBD1 or TRBD2 may fit D (5 bases each). V gave up 1 base and J gave up 1 base, with 9 bases separating them. Per the germline V gene, CDR1 is MNHEY and CDR2 is SVGAGI. This CDR3 contains 15 residues. In DNA form, the CDR3 reads TGTGCCAGCAGTTACTTGGGACCCCGCACAGATACGCAGTATTTT. Its protein product is CASSYLGPRTDTQYF.

This chain uses TRBV23-1 with TRBJ2-7, with D unresolved. TRBV23-1 counts as an open reading frame of uncertain function. The CDR3 sequence is 13 residues long. Trimming removed 0 bases from V and 3 bases from J, with 6 bases in between. The CDR3 DNA reads TGCGCCAGCAGTCAATCTTACCACTACGAGCAGTACGTC. Encoded protein: CASSQSYHYEQYV.

This clonotype was recorded at least ten times. The chain uses TRBV4-1 and TRBJ2-3; D tentatively fits TRBD1 or TRBD2 (5 bases each). Looked up from germline, CDR1 is MGHRA and CDR2 is YSYEKL. The V gene lost 0 bases and the J gene lost 4 bases, with 14 bases spanning the gap. The CDR3 runs 16 residues. The CDR3 nucleotides are TGCGCCAGCAGCCAAGATGGAGGCAGGGCCGCAGATACGCAGTATTTT. It translates to CASSQDGGRAADTQYF.

This clonotype has a count of ten or more. The rearrangement links TRBV7-6 to TRBJ2-5; tentative D call: TRBD2 (5 bases). Germline-derived CDR1 and CDR2 are SGHVS and FNYEAQ. Trimming pared 5 bases from V and 5 bases from J, leaving 12 bases between. The CDR3 runs 13 residues. The CDR3 spells CASSPGSGETQYF. Written as DNA, the CDR3 is TGTGCCAGCAGCCCGGGGTCTGGGGAGACCCAGTACTTC. The whole variable domain, filled in from reference TRBV7-6 and TRBJ2-5, reads GAGVSQSPRYKVTKRGQDVALRCDPISGHVSLYWYRQALGQGPEFLTYFNYEAQQDKSGLPNDRFSAERPEGSISTLTIQRTEQRDSAMYRCASSPGSGETQYFGPGTRLLVL.

A few counts support this clonotype. The gene calls are TRBV12-3 or TRBV12-4 and TRBJ2-5, with 9 positions matching TRBD1. This CDR3 is built from 15 residues. The V gene end was trimmed by 1 base and the J gene end by 4 bases; junction bases not matched to a gene: 4. CDR3 bases: TGTGCCAGCAGTTTAGAGACAGGGGGTCGAGAGACCCAGTACTTC. Protein sequence: CASSLETGGRETQYF.

The chain carries TRBV7-2 and TRBJ1-6; TRBD1 matches 9 bases. Germline V gene sequence: CDR1 SGHTA, CDR2 FQGNSA. V dropped 6 bases and J dropped 7; count of bases not matched to a gene: 4. The CDR3 covers 14 residues. CDR3 sequence (DNA): TGTGCCAGCAGACAGGGGGCTTCGAATTCACCCCTCCACTTT. Protein sequence: CASRQGASNSPLHF.

A few counts support this clonotype. CDR3 bases: TGCAGTGCCGAGAAGGGGACCGTTATCAATGAGCAGTTCTTC. Translated, it gives CSAEKGTVINEQFF. The genes are TRBV20-1 and TRBJ2-1, with D perhaps TRBD1 or TRBD2 (5 bases each). Germline V lookup: CDR1 DFQATT, CDR2 SNEGSKA (reference sequence). V gave up 6 bases and J gave up 6 bases, with 18 bases separating them. The length of the CDR3 is 14 residues.

This chain links TRBV7-2 with TRBJ1-5, with 9 bases matching TRBD1. Per germline, CDR1 SGHTA and CDR2 FQGNSA. The V and J ends lost 5 bases and 3 bases, in that order; junction bases with no gene match: 5. The CDR3 contains 15 residues. In DNA, the CDR3 is TGTGCCAGCAGCCCCGGACAGGGGCACAATCAGCCCCAGCATTTT. Translated, it gives CASSPGQGHNQPQHF.

The chain carries TRBV4-3 and TRBJ2-4, with 9 positions matching TRBD1. V was pared by 5 bases and J by 5 bases, with 16 bases of the junction left unmatched. Germline V gives CDR1 LGHNA, CDR2 YSLEER. The CDR3 is made up of 18 amino acids. This CDR3 reads CASSSQFSVGTGQNIQYF. Here the CDR3 DNA reads TGCGCCAGCAGCTCGCAATTTTCAGTCGGGACAGGGCAAAACATTCAGTACTTC.

This clonotype was seen a handful of times. DNA of the CDR3: TGTGCCAGCAGTTTAGGCATTGACGGCTTCTATGGCTACACCTTC. Residues: CASSLGIDGFYGYTF. The V call is TRBV27, the J call TRBJ1-2; D uncertain. V was trimmed by 2 bases and J by 4 bases, leaving 14 bases between them. Per the germline V gene, CDR1 is MNHEY and CDR2 is SMNVEV (reference sequence). This CDR3 is built from 15 residues.

In its sample, this clonotype was seen a few times. J is TRBJ1-1 and V is TRBV27; D gene unclear. Germline V gene sequence: CDR1 MNHEY, CDR2 SMNVEV (reference sequence). The V gene lost 2 bases and the J gene lost 2 bases, with 9 bases spanning the gap. The CDR3 has 14 amino acids. Here the CDR3 reads CASSLDWANTEAFF. The CDR3 nucleotides are TGTGCCAGCAGTTTAGACTGGGCCAACACTGAAGCTTTCTTT.

V usage is TRBV6-6 and J usage is TRBJ2-3; 8 bases fit TRBD1. The junction had 7 bases not matched to a gene; V was cut back by 6 bases and J by 2 bases. Germline values: CDR1 MNHNY, CDR2 SVGAGI (reference sequence). This CDR3 is built from 15 residues. The CDR3 DNA is TGTGCCAGCAGACTCGGACAGGGTTACACAGATACGCAGTATTTT. As protein: CASRLGQGYTDTQYF.

In its sample, this clonotype was seen a few times. The DNA for the CDR3 is TGTGCCAGGGGGGCGGGACTAGCGAAACAAGAGACCCAGTACTTC. Translated: CARGAGLAKQETQYF. The chain is built from TRBV2 and TRBJ2-5, with 10 positions matching TRBD2. Germline values: CDR1 SNHLY, CDR2 FYNNEI. V lost 9 bases, J lost 2 bases, and 9 bases stayed unmatched. This CDR3 comprises 15 residues.

The table lists this clonotype with a few counts. CDR3 in amino acids: CASSLRVSYEQYF. The CDR3 DNA sequence: TGTGCCAGCAGCCTTCGGGTCTCCTACGAGCAGTACTTC. J is TRBJ2-7 and V is TRBV12-3 or TRBV12-4; no clear D gene. The V end lost 6 bases, the J end lost 0 bases, and 9 bases lay between the germline ends. The CDR3 length is 13 residues.

This clonotype turned up a few times. The chain recombines TRBV27 with TRBJ2-5; 9 bases are shared with TRBD2. CDR1 and CDR2 from the germline V gene are MNHEY and SMNVEV (reference sequence). The J segment lost 13 bases and the V segment lost 5 bases, leaving 11 bases of the junction unmatched. The CDR3 totals 13 residues. CDR3: CASSSSGGASWYF. CDR3 in DNA: TGTGCCAGCAGTAGTAGCGGGGGCGCATCGTGGTACTTC.

This clonotype was detected only a few times. This chain connects TRBV7-9 to TRBJ2-6; D ambiguous. Per germline, CDR1 SEHNR and CDR2 FQNEAQ (reference sequence). The CDR3 extends over 14 amino acids. V was shortened by 6 bases and J by 2 bases, with 8 bases between the two germline ends. The CDR3 nucleotides are TGTGCCAGCAGTTCCCGGCCTGGGGCCAACGTCCTGACTTTC. Translated, it gives CASSSRPGANVLTF.

V gene TRBV7-3 combines with J gene TRBJ2-7; D is perhaps TRBD1 or TRBD2 (5 bases each). Trimming shortened V by 6 bases and J by 5 bases, and 17 bases separated the two germline ends. Germline loops: CDR1 SGHTA, CDR2 FQGTGA. The CDR3 runs to 14 residues. In DNA, the CDR3 is TGTGCCAGCAGTTCAGGGACGACCCCAGACGAGCAGTACGTC. It codes for CASSSGTTPDEQYV.

The V and J genes are TRBV12-3 or TRBV12-4 and TRBJ1-1, with unresolved D. This CDR3 contains 14 residues. The V end lost 7 bases, the J end lost 4 bases, and 16 bases lay between the germline ends. The CDR3 nucleotides are TGTGCCAGCACTACTCCCCGGGAGGGCACTGAAGCTTTCTTT. Translation: CASTTPREGTEAFF.

V and J are TRBV15 and TRBJ2-1, with D maybe TRBD2 (5 bases). Germline V gene data show CDR1 as LNHNV and CDR2 as YYDKDF (reference sequence). The CDR3 loop spans 12 amino acids. Trimming took 2 bases from V and 7 from J, leaving 6 bases between them. This CDR3 is CATSRTGNEQFF. The CDR3 nucleotides read TGTGCCACCAGCAGAACGGGGAATGAGCAGTTCTTC.

This clonotype was recorded a few times. The V call is TRBV7-6, the J call TRBJ1-1, with a possible D match to TRBD1 (6 bases). The CDR3 runs to 13 residues. Trimming stripped 2 bases from V and 4 bases from J, with 8 bases between. Germline V gives CDR1 SGHVS, CDR2 FNYEAQ. In DNA, the CDR3 is TGTGCCAGCAGCTTAACAGGGACCACTGAAGCTTTCTTT. As protein: CASSLTGTTEAFF.

This clonotype was observed many times. The rearrangement links TRBV4-3 to TRBJ2-1; TRBD2 aligns across 10 bases. There are 16 residues in the CDR3. Trimming removed 0 bases from V and 7 bases from J; junction bases left unmatched: 6. Germline CDR1 is LGHNA and CDR2 is YSLEER. The CDR3 nucleotides are TGCGCCAGCAGCCAAGAAGGGCTAGCGGGGGATAATGAGCAGTTCTTC. As protein: CASSQEGLAGDNEQFF.

This clonotype was seen only a few times. The genes are TRBV4-1 and TRBJ2-5; D remains ambiguous. Trimming stripped 4 bases from V and 6 bases from J, with 15 bases between. The CDR3 has 14 amino acids. Germline CDR1 reads MGHRA; CDR2 reads YSYEKL. The CDR3 coding sequence is TGCGCCAGCAGCCCCCACGCATCGCTACAGACCCAGTACTTC. Its translation: CASSPHASLQTQYF.

This clonotype has only a few counts. This chain connects TRBV12-3 or TRBV12-4 to TRBJ1-1; D is ambiguous. The V and J ends lost 3 bases and 0 bases respectively, with 5 bases between them. The length of the CDR3 is 13 residues. The CDR3 here is CASSFVLNTEAFF. The CDR3 coding sequence is TGTGCCAGCAGTTTTGTTTTGAACACTGAAGCTTTCTTT.

The gene calls are TRBV10-3 and TRBJ1-1; TRBD1 aligns across 8 bases. V shed 6 bases, J shed 5 bases, and the junction held 8 bases outside the gene matches. Looked up from germline, CDR1 is ENHRY and CDR2 is SYGVKD. This CDR3 region has 14 residues. CDR3 in DNA: TGTGCCATCAGCGCTACAGGGGGAGGTACTGAAGCTTTCTTT. Amino acids: CAISATGGGTEAFF.

The chain is built from TRBV27 and TRBJ2-1; TRBD2 aligns across 7 bases. The CDR3 is made up of 15 amino acids. The germline CDR1 and CDR2 sequences are MNHEY and SMNVEV (reference sequence). V lost 5 bases, J lost 6 bases, and 10 bases stayed unmatched. CDR3 in amino acids: CASSPRGGRGNEQFF. CDR3 nucleotides: TGTGCCAGCAGTCCCCGCGGGGGTCGAGGCAATGAGCAGTTCTTC.